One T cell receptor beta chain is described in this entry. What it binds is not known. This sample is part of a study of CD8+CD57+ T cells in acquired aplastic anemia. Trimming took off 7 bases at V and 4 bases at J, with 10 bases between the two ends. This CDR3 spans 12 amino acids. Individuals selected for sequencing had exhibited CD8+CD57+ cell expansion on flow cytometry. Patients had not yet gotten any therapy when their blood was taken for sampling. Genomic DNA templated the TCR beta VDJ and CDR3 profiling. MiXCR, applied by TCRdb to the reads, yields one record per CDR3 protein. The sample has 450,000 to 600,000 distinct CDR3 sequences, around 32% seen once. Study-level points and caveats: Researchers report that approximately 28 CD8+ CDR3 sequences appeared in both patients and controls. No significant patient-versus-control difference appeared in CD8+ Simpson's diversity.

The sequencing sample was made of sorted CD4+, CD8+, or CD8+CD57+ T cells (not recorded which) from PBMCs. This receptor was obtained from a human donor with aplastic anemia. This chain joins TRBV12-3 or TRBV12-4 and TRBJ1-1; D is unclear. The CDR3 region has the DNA TGTGCCAGCACCGCGCCAGGCACTGAAGCTTTCTTT. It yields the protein CASTAPGTEAFF.